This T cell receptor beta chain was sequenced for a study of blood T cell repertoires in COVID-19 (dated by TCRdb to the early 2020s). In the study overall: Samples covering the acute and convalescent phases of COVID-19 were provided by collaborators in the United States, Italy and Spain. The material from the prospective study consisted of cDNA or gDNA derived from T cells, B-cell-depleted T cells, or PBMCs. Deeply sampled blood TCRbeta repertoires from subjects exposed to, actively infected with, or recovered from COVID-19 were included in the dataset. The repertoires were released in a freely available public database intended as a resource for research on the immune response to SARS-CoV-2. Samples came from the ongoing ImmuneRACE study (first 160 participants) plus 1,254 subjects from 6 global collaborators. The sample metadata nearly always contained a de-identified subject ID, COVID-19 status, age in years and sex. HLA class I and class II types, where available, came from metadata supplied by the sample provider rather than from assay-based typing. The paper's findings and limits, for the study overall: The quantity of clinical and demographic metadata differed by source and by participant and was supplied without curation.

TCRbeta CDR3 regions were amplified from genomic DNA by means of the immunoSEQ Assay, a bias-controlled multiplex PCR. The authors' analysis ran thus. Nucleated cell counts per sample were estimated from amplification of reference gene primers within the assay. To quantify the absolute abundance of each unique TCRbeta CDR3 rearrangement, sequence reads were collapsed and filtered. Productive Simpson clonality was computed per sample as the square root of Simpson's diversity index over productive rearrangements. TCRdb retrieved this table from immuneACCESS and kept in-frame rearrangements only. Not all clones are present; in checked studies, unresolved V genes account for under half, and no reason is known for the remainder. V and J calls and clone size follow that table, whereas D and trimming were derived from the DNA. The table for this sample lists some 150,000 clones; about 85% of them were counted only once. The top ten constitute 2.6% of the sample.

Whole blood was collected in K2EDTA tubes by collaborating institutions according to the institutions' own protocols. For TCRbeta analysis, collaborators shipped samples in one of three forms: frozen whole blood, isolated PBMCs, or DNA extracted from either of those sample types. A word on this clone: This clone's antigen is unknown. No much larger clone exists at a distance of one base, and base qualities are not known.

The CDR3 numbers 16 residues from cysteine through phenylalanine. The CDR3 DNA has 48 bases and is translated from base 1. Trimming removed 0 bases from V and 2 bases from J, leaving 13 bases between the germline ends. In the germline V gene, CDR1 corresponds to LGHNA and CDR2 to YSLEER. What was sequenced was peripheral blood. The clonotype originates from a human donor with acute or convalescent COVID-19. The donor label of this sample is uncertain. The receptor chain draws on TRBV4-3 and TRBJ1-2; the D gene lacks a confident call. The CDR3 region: CASSQDRGGLNYGYTF. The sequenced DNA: TGCGCCAGCAGCCAAGATCGAGGTGGACTCAACTATGGCTACACCTTC.